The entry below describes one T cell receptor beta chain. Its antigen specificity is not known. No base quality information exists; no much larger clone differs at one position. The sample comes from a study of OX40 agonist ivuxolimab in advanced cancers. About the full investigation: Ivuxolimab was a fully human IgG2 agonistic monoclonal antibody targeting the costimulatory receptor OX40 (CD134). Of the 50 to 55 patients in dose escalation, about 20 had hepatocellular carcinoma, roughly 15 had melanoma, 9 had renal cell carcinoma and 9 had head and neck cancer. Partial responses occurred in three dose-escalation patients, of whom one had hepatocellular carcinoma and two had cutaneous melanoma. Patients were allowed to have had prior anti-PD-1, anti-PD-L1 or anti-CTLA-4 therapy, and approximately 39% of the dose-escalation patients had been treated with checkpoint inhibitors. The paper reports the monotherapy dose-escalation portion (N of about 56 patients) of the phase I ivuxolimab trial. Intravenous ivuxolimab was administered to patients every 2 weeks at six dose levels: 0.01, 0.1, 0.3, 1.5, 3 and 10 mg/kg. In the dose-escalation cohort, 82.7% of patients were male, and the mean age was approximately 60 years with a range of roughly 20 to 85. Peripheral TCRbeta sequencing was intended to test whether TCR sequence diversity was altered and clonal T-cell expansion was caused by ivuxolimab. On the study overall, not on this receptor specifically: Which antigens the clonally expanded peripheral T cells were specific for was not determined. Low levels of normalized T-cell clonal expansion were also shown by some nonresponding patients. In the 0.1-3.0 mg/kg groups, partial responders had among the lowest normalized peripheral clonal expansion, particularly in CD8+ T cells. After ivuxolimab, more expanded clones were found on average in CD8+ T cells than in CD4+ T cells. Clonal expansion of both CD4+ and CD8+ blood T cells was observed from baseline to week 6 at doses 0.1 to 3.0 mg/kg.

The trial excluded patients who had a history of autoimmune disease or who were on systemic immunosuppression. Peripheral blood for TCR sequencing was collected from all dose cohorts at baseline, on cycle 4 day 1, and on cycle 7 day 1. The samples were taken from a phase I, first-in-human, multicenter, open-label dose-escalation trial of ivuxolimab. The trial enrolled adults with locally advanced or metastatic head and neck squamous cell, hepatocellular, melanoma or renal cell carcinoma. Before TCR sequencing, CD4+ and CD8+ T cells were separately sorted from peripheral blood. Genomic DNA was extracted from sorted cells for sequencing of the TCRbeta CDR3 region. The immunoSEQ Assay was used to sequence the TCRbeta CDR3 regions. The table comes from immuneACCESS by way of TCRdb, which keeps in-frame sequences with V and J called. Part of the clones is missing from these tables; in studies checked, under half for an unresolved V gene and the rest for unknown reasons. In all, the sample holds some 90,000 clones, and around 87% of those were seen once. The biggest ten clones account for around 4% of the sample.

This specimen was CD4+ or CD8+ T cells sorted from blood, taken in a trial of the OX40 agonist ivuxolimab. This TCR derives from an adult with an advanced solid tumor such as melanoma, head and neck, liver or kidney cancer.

At the DNA level, the sequence is TGTGCCAGTAGTATCCAAGGACAAGGAAACACCATATATTTT. It translates as CASSIQGQGNTIYF. The V and J segments used are TRBV19 and TRBJ1-3; tentative D gene TRBD1, with 5 bases matching. V loses 3 bases, J loses 4 bases, and the germline ends lie 10 bases apart. The CDR3 measures 14 amino acids from cysteine to phenylalanine. The CDR3 DNA has 42 bases and is translated from base 1. For CDR1 and CDR2, the germline V gene (reference sequence) lists LNHDA and SQIVND.